The 3 T cell receptor beta chains below were found in one sample sequenced in a study of blood T cells in healthy people across ages. For the second PCR, which ran for about 7 to 11 cycles, a sample-barcoded 5' primer and a J-beta primer mix were used. TCRdb called the 5' RACE reads again in MiXCR, with one record for every CDR3 protein. The profile shows about 1.6 million distinct CDR3 sequences, 30% to 35% of them singletons. The material sequenced was blood. The source of these receptors is a woman younger than 45 in good health.

The rearrangement links TRBV2 to TRBJ2-3; 10 nucleotides agree with TRBD2. Germline V gene data show CDR1 as SNHLY and CDR2 as FYNNEI. This CDR3 has 12 residues. The V gene end was trimmed by 7 bases and the J gene end by 7 bases; junction bases not matched to a gene: 2. The CDR3 DNA reads as TGTGCCAGCACTAGCGGGAGTTATACGCAGTATTTT. Residues: CASTSGSYTQYF.

This clonotype was observed a few times. The V and J genes are TRBV25-1 and TRBJ2-1, with 10 positions matching TRBD2. Germline values: CDR1 MGHDK, CDR2 SYGVNS. After removal of 4 bases from V and 8 bases from J, the junction contained 5 bases not matched to a gene. The CDR3 is made up of 14 amino acids. In DNA, the CDR3 is TGTGCCAGCAGTGCTAGCGGGAGTCGGCATGAGCAGTTCTTC. Protein product: CASSASGSRHEQFF. The whole variable domain, remainder taken from reference TRBV25-1 and TRBJ2-1, is EADIYQTPRYLVIGTGKKITLECSQTMGHDKMYWYQQDPGMELHLIHYSYGVNSTEKGDLSSESTVSRIRTEHFPLTLESARPSHTSQYLCASSASGSRHEQFFGPGTRLTVL.

The chain links TRBV20-1 to TRBJ2-1; 7 bases agree with TRBD1. The J segment lost 2 bases and the V segment lost 5 bases, leaving 9 bases of the junction unmatched. Germline V CDR1 and CDR2: DFQATT, SNEGSKA (reference sequence). CDR3 size: 15 residues. The DNA for the CDR3 is TGCAGTGCTGATACCCCCGGGACAGCCTACAATGAGCAGTTCTTC. Its translation is CSADTPGTAYNEQFF.